This T cell receptor beta chain was observed in a study of shared clonotypes between healthy human individuals. Whole-study results and caveats: Sorted-subset sequencing was shown by rarefaction to be incomplete despite large depth. Clonotype sharing among donors was thought likely to change with sequencing depth. Between several donors, naive CD4 clonotypes were shared at a level of about 5%.

Replicate sorted-subset PCRs were loaded with approximately 200 ng DNA, 25,000 to 30,000 T cell genomes. The table came from immunoSEQ multiplex PCR; TCRdb's copy has only in-frame clones and leaves some out. The sample includes roughly 500,000 clones, about 95% of them seen just once. The CDR3 contains 15 residues. Germline assignment: CDR1 SGHRS and CDR2 YFSETQ. J was trimmed by 5 bases and V by 0 bases; bases with no gene match: 7. Remarks on this clone: What it binds is not known.

This receptor was obtained from a woman aged 25-40 years in good health. Sequencing was carried out using naive CD4+ T cells sorted from blood. Described subset: CD45RA+ positively selected. This chain links TRBV5-1 with TRBJ2-7; TRBD2 agrees at 8 bases. The CDR3 sequence: CASSLGAGVGNEQYF. DNA of the CDR3: TGCGCCAGCAGCTTGGGAGCGGGAGTCGGGAACGAGCAGTACTTC.